This TCR beta chain stems from a study of tumor-infiltrating lymphocytes in primary liver carcinoma. Study summary: Patients had primary liver carcinoma treated by surgical resection.

Germline DNA was extracted alongside blood RNA, which was obtained from unsorted whole blood. This CDR3 is built from 16 residues. From germline, CDR1 is MNHEY and CDR2 SVGEGT. To note about this clonotype: A read error may produce the germline difference seen at one junction end.

A primer in the constant region served to generate TCR beta cDNA from about 470 ng of total RNA. Libraries of TCR beta came from three nested multiplex PCR rounds with slightly modified ARM-PCR. TRBV1-TRBV30 forward primers paired with a C-beta reverse primer were used in the first two PCR rounds, which ran roughly 10 cycles each. Each CDR3 protein is one row after TCRdb ran MiXCR on the multiplex PCR reads. This sample yields about 200,000 distinct CDR3 sequences, of which about 61% are seen a single time; under 7.5% belongs to the top ten. What was sequenced was peripheral blood. The chain couples TRBV6-2 or TRBV6-3 to TRBJ1-5; D gene uncertain. This TCR derives from an older woman with primary liver carcinoma and hepatitis B virus infection. The CDR3: CASSYQLLYTNQPQHF. The CDR3 bases are TGTGCCAGCAGTTATCAGCTGCTTTATACCAATCAACCCCAGCATTTT.